A selection of T cell receptor beta chains follows, all from one sample in a study of Graves' ophthalmopathy and Graves' hyperthyroidism. From the multiplex PCR reads, TCRdb called clonotypes with MiXCR, one entry per CDR3 protein. The sample lists roughly 400,000 distinct CDR3 sequences; 18% were seen once. The sample consisted of peripheral blood. Receptors originate from a woman younger than 35 with Graves' ophthalmopathy. The CDR3 runs from the conserved cysteine through the conserved F or W. A D gene is named only where the DNA matches it firmly. The listing skips clone size in some rows; elsewhere it reads once, few, many or a size class.

v_call	clone_size	j_call	d_call	cdr3_nt	cdr3_aa
TRBV28	many	TRBJ1-1	-	TGTGCCAGCAGTTTTAGGGACACTGAAGCTTTCTTT	CASSFRDTEAFF
TRBV7-2	many	TRBJ1-5	-	TGTGCCAGCAGTCGGGCCCTTAGTCAGCCCCAGCATTTT	CASSRALSQPQHF
TRBV19	-	TRBJ2-2	-	TGTGCCAGTAGTATCTTCTCGGGGGCGTGGGGGACCGGGGAGCTGTTTTTT	CASSIFSGAWGTGELFF
TRBV4-1	-	TRBJ2-2	TRBD2	TGCGCCAGCAGCCAAGAGGGACTAGCGGGAGTCATCGACACCGGGGAGCTGTTTTTT	CASSQEGLAGVIDTGELFF
TRBV4-1	-	TRBJ2-7	TRBD2	TGCGCCAGCAGCCAAGATCGGATCGGCGGGAGGGCCTTTTTCTACGAGCAGTACTTC	CASSQDRIGGRAFFYEQYF
TRBV29-1	many	TRBJ1-1	TRBD1	TGCAGCGTCCCTACTGGTGGACAGGGATCCACTGAAGCTTTCTTT	CSVPTGGQGSTEAFF
TRBV11-1	many	TRBJ1-1	-	TGTGCCAGCAGCTTGAACAGCACTGAAGCTTTCTTT	CASSLNSTEAFF
TRBV9	many	TRBJ1-5	-	TGTGCCAGCAGCGCCGGGGGCAATCAGCCCCAGCATTTT	CASSAGGNQPQHF
TRBV6-2/TRBV6-3	many	TRBJ1-5	-	TGTGCCAGCAGTTACTCTGACAGAACGAGGGGTTCTAGCAATCAGCCCCAGCATTTT	CASSYSDRTRGSSNQPQHF
TRBV19	many	TRBJ1-5	-	TGTGCCAGTAGTGGGGCCGGGGGGGGCTATAACAATCAGCCCCAGCATTTT	CASSGAGGGYNNQPQHF
TRBV3-1	-	TRBJ1-1	-	TGTGCCAGCAGGCTTAGTGGGGGACAACAAGCTTTCTTT	CASRLSGGQQAFF
TRBV11-2	many	TRBJ1-5	-	TGTGCCAACAGCTTTTCGGACTACCAGCCCCAGCATTTT	CANSFSDYQPQHF
TRBV9	many	TRBJ2-7	-	TGTGCCAGCAGTGGGAGCTCCTACGAGCAGTACTTC	CASSGSSYEQYF
TRBV5-1	many	TRBJ2-7	TRBD1	TGCGCCAGCAGCTACTCAATTAAGACAGGGAACAACGAGCAGTACTTC	CASSYSIKTGNNEQYF
TRBV28	many	TRBJ1-1	TRBD1	TGTGCCAGCAGGGAAGGACAGGGGAACACTGAAGCTTTCTTT	CASREGQGNTEAFF
TRBV10-3	-	TRBJ2-7	TRBD1	TGTGCCACTAATAATGGACAGGGGGCCTACGAGCAGTACTTC	CATNNGQGAYEQYF
TRBV12-3/TRBV12-4	many	TRBJ1-2	TRBD1	TGTGCCAGCAGCCTTATCCGGGACAGGGGGTATGGCTACACCTTC	CASSLIRDRGYGYTF
TRBV6-5	many	TRBJ1-1	TRBD1	TGTGCCAGCAGTTACTATACAGGGGGCATCTTAGTCACTGAAGCTTTCTTT	CASSYYTGGILVTEAFF
TRBV3-1	few	TRBJ2-6	-	TGTGCCAGCAGCCCCTCTGTGAGCTCTGGGGCCAACGTCCTGACTTTC	CASSPSVSSGANVLTF
TRBV20-1	many	TRBJ2-7	-	TGCAGTGCTAGATCGGCGACAGCGACGCCCTACGAGCAGTACTTC	CSARSATATPYEQYF
TRBV6-5	few	TRBJ1-2	-	TGTGCCAGCAGTTCTGGCAGGTGGGGGGGGAGGAATGGCTACACCTTC	CASSSGRWGGRNGYTF
TRBV6-2/TRBV6-3	many	TRBJ2-6	TRBD1	TGTGCCAGCAGTTACCCAGACAGGGGGGTGCCTGGGGCCAACGTCCTGACTTTC	CASSYPDRGVPGANVLTF
TRBV7-3	many	TRBJ2-2	-	TGTGCCAGCAGCCAAGGAGGGGAGCTGTTTTTT	CASSQGGELFF
TRBV6-2/TRBV6-3	-	TRBJ2-5	-	TGTGCCAGCACCCTAGGTTTCTTTCAAGAGACCCAGTACTTC	CASTLGFFQETQYF
TRBV12-3/TRBV12-4	many	TRBJ2-7	-	TGTGCCAGCAGTTTAGTGGGGCCCGCCTACGAGCAGTACTTC	CASSLVGPAYEQYF
TRBV28	many	TRBJ1-5	TRBD1	TGTGCCAGCAGTAGAACAGGGGGTTTTCAGCCCCAGCATTTT	CASSRTGGFQPQHF
TRBV30	-	TRBJ1-1	-	TGTGCCTGGAGTGTATTGGGGGGCGCGAGTACTGAAGCTTTCTTT	CAWSVLGGASTEAFF
TRBV12-3/TRBV12-4	-	TRBJ1-2	-	TGTGCCAGCAGGCCGGCCCTGAGTGGCTACACCTTC	CASRPALSGYTF
TRBV6-1	many	TRBJ2-7	TRBD1	TGTGCCACAAACAGGGGATACGAGCAGTACTTC	CATNRGYEQYF
TRBV9	many	TRBJ2-2	-	TGTGCCAGCAGCGTATTGGGAACCGGGGAGCTGTTTTTT	CASSVLGTGELFF
TRBV12-3/TRBV12-4	-	TRBJ1-1	-	TGTGCCAGCAGTCCCCGTTCGGGTATTAGAGCTTTCTTT	CASSPRSGIRAFF
TRBV5-1	many	TRBJ1-5	-	TGCGCCAGCAGCTTCGGGGGAAGTAGCAATCAGCCCCAGCATTTT	CASSFGGSSNQPQHF
TRBV18	many	TRBJ1-2	TRBD1	TGTGCCAGCTCACCACTTTCTACAGGGGGCTCATATGATGGCTACACCTTC	CASSPLSTGGSYDGYTF
TRBV12-5	-	TRBJ1-1	-	TGTGCTAGTGGTATCTACGGGGGAAACACTGAAGCTTTCTTT	CASGIYGGNTEAFF
TRBV6-1	many	TRBJ1-2	TRBD1	TGTGCCAGCAGGGGGACAGGGCTTAACTATGGCTACACCTTC	CASRGTGLNYGYTF
TRBV15	-	TRBJ1-2	-	TGTGCCACCAGCAGCACGAATAACTATGGCTACACCTTC	CATSSTNNYGYTF